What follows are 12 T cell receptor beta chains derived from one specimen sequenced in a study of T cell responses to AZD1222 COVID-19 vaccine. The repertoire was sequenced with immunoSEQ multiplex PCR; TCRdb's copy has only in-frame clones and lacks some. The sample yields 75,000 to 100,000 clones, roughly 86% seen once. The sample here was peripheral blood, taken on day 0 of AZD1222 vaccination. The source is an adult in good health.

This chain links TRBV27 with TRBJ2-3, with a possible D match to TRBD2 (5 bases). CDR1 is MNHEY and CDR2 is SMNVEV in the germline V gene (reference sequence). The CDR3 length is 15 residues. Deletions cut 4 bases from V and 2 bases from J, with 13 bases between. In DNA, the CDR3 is TGTGCCAGCAGTTCTCCGGGAACCCTCACAGATACGCAGTATTTT. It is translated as CASSSPGTLTDTQYF.

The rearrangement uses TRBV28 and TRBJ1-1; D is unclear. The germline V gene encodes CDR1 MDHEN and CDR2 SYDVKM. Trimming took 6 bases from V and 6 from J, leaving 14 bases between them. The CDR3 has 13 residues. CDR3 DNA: TGTGCCAGCAGCCCCACCCCTTACGCTGAAGCTTTCTTT. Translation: CASSPTPYAEAFF.

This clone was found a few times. For the CDR3, the DNA is TGTGCCAGTACTTACTCAAGCGGGAGCTCCTACAATGAGCAGTTCTTC. It specifies CASTYSSGSSYNEQFF. This chain links TRBV19 with TRBJ2-1, with TRBD2 matching 8 bases. V shed 7 bases and J 0 bases; nucleotides not matched to a gene: 8. Germline values: CDR1 LNHDA, CDR2 SQIVND (reference sequence). The length of the CDR3 is 16 residues.

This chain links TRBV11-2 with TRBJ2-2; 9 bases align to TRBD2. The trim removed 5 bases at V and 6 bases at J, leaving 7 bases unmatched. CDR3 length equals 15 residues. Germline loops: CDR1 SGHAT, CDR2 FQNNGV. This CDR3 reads CASSALGTSSGELFF. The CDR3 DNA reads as TGTGCCAGCAGCGCCCTCGGGACTAGCTCCGGGGAGCTGTTTTTT. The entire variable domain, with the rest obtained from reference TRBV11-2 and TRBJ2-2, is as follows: EAGVAQSPRYKIIEKRQSVAFWCNPISGHATLYWYQQILGQGPKLLIQFQNNGVVDDSQLPKDRFSAERLKGVDSTLKIQPAKLEDSAVYLCASSALGTSSGELFFGEGSRLTVL.

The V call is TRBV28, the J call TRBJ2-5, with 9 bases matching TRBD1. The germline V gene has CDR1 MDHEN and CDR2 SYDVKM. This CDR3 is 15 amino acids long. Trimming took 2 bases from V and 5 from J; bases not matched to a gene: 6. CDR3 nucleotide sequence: TGTGCCAGCAGTTTAATAACAGGGGGCGGGGAGACCCAGTACTTC. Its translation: CASSLITGGGETQYF.

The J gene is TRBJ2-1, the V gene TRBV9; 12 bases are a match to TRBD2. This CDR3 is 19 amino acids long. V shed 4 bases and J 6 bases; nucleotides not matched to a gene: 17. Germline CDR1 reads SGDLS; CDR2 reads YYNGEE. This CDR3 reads CASSPRASGRGPLINEQFF. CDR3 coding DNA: TGTGCCAGCAGCCCCAGGGCTAGCGGGAGGGGGCCCCTGATCAATGAGCAGTTCTTC.

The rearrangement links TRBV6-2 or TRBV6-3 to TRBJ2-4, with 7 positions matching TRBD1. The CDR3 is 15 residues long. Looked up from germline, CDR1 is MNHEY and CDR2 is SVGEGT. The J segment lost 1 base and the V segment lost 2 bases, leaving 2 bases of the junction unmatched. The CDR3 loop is CASSYRGPAKNIQYF. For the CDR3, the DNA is TGTGCCAGCAGTTACAGGGGGCCGGCCAAAAACATTCAGTACTTC.

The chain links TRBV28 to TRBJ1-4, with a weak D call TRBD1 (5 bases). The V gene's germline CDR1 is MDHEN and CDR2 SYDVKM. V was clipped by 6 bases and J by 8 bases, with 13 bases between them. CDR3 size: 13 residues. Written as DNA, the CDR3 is TGTGCCAGCAGAGACGGGGCTCAGGAAAAACTGTTTTTT. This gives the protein CASRDGAQEKLFF.

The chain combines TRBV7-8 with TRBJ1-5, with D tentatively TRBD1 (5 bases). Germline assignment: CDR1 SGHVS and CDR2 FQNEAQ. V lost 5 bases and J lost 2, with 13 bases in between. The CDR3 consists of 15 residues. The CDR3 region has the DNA TGTGCCAGCAGCGTGTGGGGACGGCGCAATCAGCCCCAGCATTTT. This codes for CASSVWGRRNQPQHF.

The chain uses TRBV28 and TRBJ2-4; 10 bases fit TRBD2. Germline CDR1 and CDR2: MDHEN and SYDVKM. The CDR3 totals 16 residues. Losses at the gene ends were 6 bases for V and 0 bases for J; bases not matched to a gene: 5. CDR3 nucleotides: TGTGCCAGCAGACTAGCGGGAATCCTAGCCAAAAACATTCAGTACTTC. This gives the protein CASRLAGILAKNIQYF.

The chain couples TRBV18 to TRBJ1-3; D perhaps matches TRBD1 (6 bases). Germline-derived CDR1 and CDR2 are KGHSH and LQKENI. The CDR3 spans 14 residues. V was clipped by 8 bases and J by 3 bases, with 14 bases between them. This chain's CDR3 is CASGRGPLGNTIYF. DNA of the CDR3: TGTGCCAGCGGCAGGGGTCCGCTTGGAAACACCATATATTTT.

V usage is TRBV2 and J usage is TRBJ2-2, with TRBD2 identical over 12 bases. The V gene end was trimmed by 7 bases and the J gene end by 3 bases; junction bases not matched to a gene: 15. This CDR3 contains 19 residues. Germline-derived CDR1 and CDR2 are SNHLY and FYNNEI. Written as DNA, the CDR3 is TGTGCCAGCATTCTCCCCGGCCTAGCGGGAGGGCGGGACACCGGGGAGCTGTTTTTT. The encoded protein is CASILPGLAGGRDTGELFF.